The 2 T cell receptor beta chains reported below all come from one sample, sequenced in a study of chemoradiotherapy in HPV16-positive cancers. The table came from immunoSEQ multiplex PCR; TCRdb's copy has only in-frame clones and leaves some out. The sample comprises approximately 9,700 clones, about 80% of which are singletons, and about 14% rests with the top ten. The specimen was tumor tissue, collected from a patient who underwent chemoradiotherapy. Every receptor here comes from a human donor with HPV-associated anogenital cancer.

This clone was seen only a few times. The V call is TRBV2, the J call TRBJ1-1; 8 positions agree with TRBD1. Germline V gives CDR1 SNHLY, CDR2 FYNNEI. This CDR3 spans 15 amino acids. V lost 6 bases and J lost 6; bases outside the gene matches: 12. CDR3 in amino acids: CASRDNQGAFAEAFF. In DNA form, the CDR3 reads TGTGCCAGCAGGGATAATCAGGGGGCCTTCGCTGAAGCTTTCTTT. Full variable domain (outside the CDR3, taken from reference TRBV2 and TRBJ1-1): EPEVTQTPSHQVTQMGQEVILRCVPISNHLYFYWYRQILGQKVEFLVSFYNNEISEKSEIFDDQFSVERPDGSNFTLKIRSTKLEDSAMYFCASRDNQGAFAEAFFGQGTRLTVV.

This clone was counted once. The rearrangement uses TRBV5-1 and TRBJ2-1; D not certain. The CDR3 covers 11 residues. The V end lost 4 bases, the J end lost 5 bases, and 4 bases lay between the germline ends. The V gene's germline CDR1 is SGHRS and CDR2 YFSETQ. Written as DNA, the CDR3 is TGCGCCAGCAGCCCAGACAATGAGCAGTTCTTC. Protein product: CASSPDNEQFF.